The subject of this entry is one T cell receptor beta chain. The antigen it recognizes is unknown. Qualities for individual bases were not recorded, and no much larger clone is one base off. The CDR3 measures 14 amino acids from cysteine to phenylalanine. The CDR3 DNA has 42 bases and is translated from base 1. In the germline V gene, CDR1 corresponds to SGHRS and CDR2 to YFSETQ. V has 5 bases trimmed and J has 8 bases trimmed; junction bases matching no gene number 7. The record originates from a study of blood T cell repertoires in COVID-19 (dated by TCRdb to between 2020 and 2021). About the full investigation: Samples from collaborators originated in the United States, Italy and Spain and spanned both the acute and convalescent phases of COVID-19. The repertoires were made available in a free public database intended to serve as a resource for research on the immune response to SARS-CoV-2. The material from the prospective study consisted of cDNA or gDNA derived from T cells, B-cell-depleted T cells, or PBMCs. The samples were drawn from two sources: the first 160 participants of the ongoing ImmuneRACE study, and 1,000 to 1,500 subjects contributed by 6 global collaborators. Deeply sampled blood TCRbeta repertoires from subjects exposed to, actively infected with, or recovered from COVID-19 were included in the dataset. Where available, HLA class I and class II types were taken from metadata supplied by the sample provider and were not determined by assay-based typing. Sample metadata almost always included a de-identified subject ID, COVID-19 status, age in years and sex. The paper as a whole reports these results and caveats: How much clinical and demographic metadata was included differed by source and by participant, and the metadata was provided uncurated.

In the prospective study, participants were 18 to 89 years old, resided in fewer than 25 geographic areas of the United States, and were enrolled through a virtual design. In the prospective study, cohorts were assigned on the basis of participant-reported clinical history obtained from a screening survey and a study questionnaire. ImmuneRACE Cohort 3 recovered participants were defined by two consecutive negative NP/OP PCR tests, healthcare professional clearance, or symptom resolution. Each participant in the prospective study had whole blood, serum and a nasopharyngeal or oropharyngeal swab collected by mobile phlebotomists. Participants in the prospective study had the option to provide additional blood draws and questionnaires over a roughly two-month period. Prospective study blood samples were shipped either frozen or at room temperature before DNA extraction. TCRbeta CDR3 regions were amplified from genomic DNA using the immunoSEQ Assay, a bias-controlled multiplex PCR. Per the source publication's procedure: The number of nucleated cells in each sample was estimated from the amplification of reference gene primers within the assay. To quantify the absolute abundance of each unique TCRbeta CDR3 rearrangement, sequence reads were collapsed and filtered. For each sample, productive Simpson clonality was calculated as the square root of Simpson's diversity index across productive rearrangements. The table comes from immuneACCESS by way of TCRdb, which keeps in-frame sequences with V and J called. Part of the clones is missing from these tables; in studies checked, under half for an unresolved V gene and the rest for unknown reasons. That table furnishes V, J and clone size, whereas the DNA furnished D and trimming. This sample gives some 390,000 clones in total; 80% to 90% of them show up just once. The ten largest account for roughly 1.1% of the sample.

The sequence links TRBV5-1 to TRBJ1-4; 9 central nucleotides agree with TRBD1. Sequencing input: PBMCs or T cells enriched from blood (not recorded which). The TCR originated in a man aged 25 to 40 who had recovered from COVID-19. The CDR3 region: CASSWGQGQEKLFF. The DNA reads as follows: TGCGCCAGCAGTTGGGGACAGGGTCAAGAAAAACTGTTTTTT.